Listed below are T cell receptor beta chains from one sample, sequenced in a study of blood T cells in healthy people across ages. TCRdb passed the 5' RACE reads through MiXCR, listing each CDR3 protein once. The table lists 450,000 to 650,000 distinct CDR3 sequences, around 24% of them singletons. These sequences were also reported in another study, on T cells of mothers and their children.

Material for sequencing was blood. These receptors all stem from a boy younger than 18 in good health. Both conserved end residues are part of each CDR3. D genes are given only for firm matches. Clone size is stated in some rows and not others, as once, few, many or a class when expanded.

J | D | V | size | CDR3 | DNA
TRBJ2-4 | . | TRBV7-2 | few | CASSLWRAVDIQYF | TGTGCCAGCAGCTTATGGCGAGCCGTGGACATTCAGTACTTC
TRBJ2-7 | . | TRBV20-1 | . | CSARRIVGYSEQYF | TGCAGTGCTAGAAGGATTGTCGGGTACAGCGAGCAGTACTTC
TRBJ2-2 | TRBD2 | TRBV12-3/TRBV12-4 | . | CASSFGGGNTGELFF | TGTGCCAGCAGTTTCGGGGGGGGGAACACCGGGGAGCTGTTTTTT
TRBJ2-2 | . | TRBV4-3 | . | CASSQEQLPGELFF | TGCGCCAGCAGCCAGGAACAACTACCCGGGGAGCTGTTTTTT
TRBJ2-6 | . | TRBV28 | few | CASSLWTGSGANVLTF | TGTGCCAGCAGTTTATGGACGGGCTCTGGGGCCAACGTCCTGACTTTC
TRBJ2-2 | . | TRBV7-6 | few | CASSLSVDGELFF | TGTGCCAGCAGCTTATCTGTGGACGGGGAGCTGTTTTTT
TRBJ1-5 | . | TRBV20-1 | . | CSAKDSSNQPQHF | TGCAGTGCTAAGGACAGTAGCAATCAGCCCCAGCATTTT
TRBJ2-7 | . | TRBV6-6 | few | CASSYGAGTSEQYF | TGTGCCAGCAGTTACGGGGCAGGAACTAGCGAGCAGTACTTC
TRBJ2-7 | . | TRBV6-5 | . | CASSDTGSTYEQYF | TGTGCCAGCAGTGATACAGGGTCAACTTACGAGCAGTACTTC
TRBJ1-1 | . | TRBV6-1 | . | CAARPGRQITEAFF | TGTGCCGCCCGCCCGGGGAGACAGATTACTGAAGCTTTCTTT
TRBJ2-1 | . | TRBV24-1 | few | CATSELNDNEQFF | TGTGCCACCAGTGAACTGAATGACAATGAGCAGTTCTTC
TRBJ2-1 | TRBD2 | TRBV4-3 | . | CASSQDTSGRRNEQFF | TGCGCCAGCAGCCAAGATACGAGCGGGAGGCGGAATGAGCAGTTCTTC
TRBJ1-1 | . | TRBV28 | . | CASRDGDTEAFF | TGTGCCAGTCGTGACGGGGACACTGAAGCTTTCTTT
TRBJ1-5 | . | TRBV7-2 | few | CASSLGAGRGGNQPQHF | TGTGCCAGCAGCCTAGGGGCAGGAAGGGGGGGCAATCAGCCCCAGCATTTT
TRBJ2-5 | . | TRBV29-1 | . | CSVSGALGRETQYF | TGCAGCGTCTCGGGCGCTTTGGGGCGAGAGACCCAGTACTTC
TRBJ2-3 | . | TRBV6-2/TRBV6-3 | many | CASSYSGVTDTQYF | TGTGCCAGCAGTTACTCGGGGGTCACAGATACGCAGTATTTT
TRBJ2-7 | . | TRBV29-1 | . | CSVEDRFDEQYF | TGCAGCGTTGAAGACAGGTTTGACGAGCAGTACTTC
TRBJ1-2 | TRBD1 | TRBV12-3/TRBV12-4 | many | CASSGQGRSYGYTF | TGTGCCAGCAGCGGACAGGGAAGAAGCTATGGCTACACCTTC
TRBJ2-7 | . | TRBV15 | . | CATSRDLYEQYF | TGTGCCACCAGCAGAGATCTGTACGAGCAGTACTTC
TRBJ2-2 | TRBD1 | TRBV29-1 | . | CSGTGENTGELFF | TGCAGCGGGACAGGGGAGAACACCGGGGAGCTGTTTTTT
TRBJ2-7 | . | TRBV9 | . | CASSVAQGDYEQYF | TGTGCCAGCAGCGTAGCACAGGGAGACTACGAGCAGTACTTC
TRBJ2-1 | . | TRBV20-1 | . | CSAREVQNSYNEQFF | TGCAGTGCTAGAGAGGTCCAAAACTCCTACAATGAGCAGTTCTTC
TRBJ1-4 | . | TRBV5-1 | . | CASSLELTNEKLFF | TGCGCCAGCAGCCTGGAACTAACTAATGAAAAACTGTTTTTT
TRBJ1-2 | TRBD1 | TRBV28 | . | CASRTGTGTHGYTF | TGTGCCAGTAGGACCGGGACAGGGACCCATGGCTACACCTTC
TRBJ2-5 | TRBD2 | TRBV5-5 | many | CASSSGTRLETQYF | TGTGCCAGCAGCTCGGGGACTAGGCTGGAGACCCAGTACTTC
TRBJ2-2 | . | TRBV15 | . | CATSNGQNTGELFF | TGTGCCACCAGCAACGGACAGAACACCGGGGAGCTGTTTTTT
TRBJ2-7 | TRBD2 | TRBV27 | few | CASRQLADSRYEQYF | TGTGCCAGCAGGCAACTAGCGGACAGTCGCTACGAGCAGTACTTC
TRBJ2-7 | . | TRBV6-5 | . | CASSYRGSSYEQYF | TGTGCCAGCAGTTACCGCGGCAGTTCCTACGAGCAGTACTTC
TRBJ1-4 | TRBD1 | TRBV2 | few | CASSGTGATNEKLFF | TGTGCCAGCAGTGGGACAGGGGCAACTAATGAAAAACTGTTTTTT
TRBJ2-3 | . | TRBV5-5 | few | CASSLAGQFPDTQYF | TGTGCCAGCAGCTTGGCGGGGCAGTTTCCAGATACGCAGTATTTT
TRBJ2-3 | TRBD2 | TRBV28 | few | CASSSGLAGGPVDTQYF | TGTGCCAGCAGTTCGGGACTAGCGGGAGGTCCAGTAGATACGCAGTATTTT
TRBJ1-1 | . | TRBV7-6 | . | CASSLDPTEVFQDTEAFF | TGTGCCAGCAGCTTGGACCCTACAGAGGTGTTCCAGGACACTGAAGCTTTCTTT
TRBJ2-7 | . | TRBV9 | . | CASSVVEQGPPYEQYF | TGTGCCAGCAGCGTAGTCGAGCAGGGGCCCCCCTACGAGCAGTACTTC
TRBJ2-7 | . | TRBV7-3 | . | CASSFSPGYEQYF | TGTGCCAGCAGCTTCAGTCCAGGGTACGAGCAGTACTTC
TRBJ1-1 | TRBD1 | TRBV5-1 | once | CASSMGQDNTEAFF | TGCGCCAGCAGCATGGGACAGGACAACACTGAAGCTTTCTTT
TRBJ1-1 | . | TRBV15 | few | CATSRGKEDIWMNTEAFF | TGTGCCACCAGCAGAGGGAAGGAGGACATTTGGATGAACACTGAAGCTTTCTTT
TRBJ2-5 | . | TRBV6-4 | few | CARTRRGETQYF | TGTGCCCGGACTAGAAGGGGGGAGACCCAGTACTTC
TRBJ2-4 | TRBD2 | TRBV4-2 | . | CASSQEESGGTIAKNIQYF | TGTGCCAGCAGCCAAGAAGAGAGCGGGGGGACTATAGCCAAAAACATTCAGTACTTC
TRBJ2-7 | . | TRBV5-1 | few | CASSLGGSRENEQYF | TGCGCCAGCAGCTTGGGGGGTTCTAGGGAGAACGAGCAGTACTTC
TRBJ1-5 | . | TRBV5-5 | . | CASSYYEDIAYQPQHF | TGTGCCAGCAGCTATTATGAGGACATCGCCTATCAGCCCCAGCATTTT
TRBJ2-7 | . | TRBV29-1 | few | CSVGDDYEQYF | TGCAGCGTCGGGGACGACTACGAGCAGTACTTC
TRBJ1-1 | . | TRBV12-3/TRBV12-4 | . | CAGSLGSGSGNTEAFF | TGTGCCGGCAGTTTAGGTTCCGGGAGTGGGAACACTGAAGCTTTCTTT
TRBJ1-1 | . | TRBV7-9 | . | CASSSRNLNTEAFF | TGTGCCAGCAGCTCTCGCAATCTTAACACTGAAGCTTTCTTT
TRBJ2-7 | TRBD2 | TRBV20-1 | . | CSASAGGYEQYF | TGCAGTGCCTCAGCGGGAGGTTACGAGCAGTACTTC
TRBJ1-1 | . | TRBV12-5 | few | CASGPGWDTEAFF | TGTGCTAGTGGCCCAGGGTGGGACACTGAAGCTTTCTTT
TRBJ1-2 | . | TRBV6-2/TRBV6-3 | . | CASSLRSVIHGYTF | TGTGCCAGCAGTTTACGGAGCGTGATCCATGGCTACACCTTC
TRBJ2-3 | TRBD2 | TRBV7-2 | few | CASSTAGLAADTQYF | TGTGCCAGCAGCACAGCTGGACTAGCAGCAGATACGCAGTATTTT
TRBJ2-1 | . | TRBV9 | . | CASSDGGSLNNEQFF | TGTGCCAGCAGTGATGGGGGGAGTCTCAATAATGAGCAGTTCTTC